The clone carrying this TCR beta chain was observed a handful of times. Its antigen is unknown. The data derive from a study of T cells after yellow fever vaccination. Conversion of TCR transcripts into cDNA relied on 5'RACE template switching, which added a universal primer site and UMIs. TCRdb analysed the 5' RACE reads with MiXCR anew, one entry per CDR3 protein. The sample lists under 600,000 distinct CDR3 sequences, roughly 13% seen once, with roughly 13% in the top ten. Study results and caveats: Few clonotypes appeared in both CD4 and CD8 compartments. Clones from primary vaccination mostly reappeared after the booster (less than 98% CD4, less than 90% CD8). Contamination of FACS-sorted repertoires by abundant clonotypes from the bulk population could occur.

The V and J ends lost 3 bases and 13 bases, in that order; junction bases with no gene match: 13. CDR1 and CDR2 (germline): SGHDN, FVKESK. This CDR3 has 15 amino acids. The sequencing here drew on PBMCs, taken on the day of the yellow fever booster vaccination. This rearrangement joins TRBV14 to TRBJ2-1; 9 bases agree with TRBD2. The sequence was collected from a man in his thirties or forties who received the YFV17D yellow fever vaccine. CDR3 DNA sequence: TGTGCCAGCAGCCACCATCCTAGCGGGACGAGGGTCCAGTTCTTC. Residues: CASSHHPSGTRVQFF.